The 3 T cell receptor beta chains listed next were all sequenced from one sample in a study of T cell changes during pregnancy in multiple sclerosis. The assay was immunoSEQ multiplex PCR, and TCRdb's table has in-frame clones only and misses some. The sample includes 30,000 to 45,000 clones, approximately 90% of them seen just once. The material sequenced was peripheral blood, taken before pregnancy. These receptors were obtained from a female donor with multiple sclerosis, enrolled in a pregnancy study.

The rearrangement uses TRBV27 and TRBJ1-5, with TRBD1 as a possible D gene (6 bases). This CDR3 contains 14 residues. CDR1 and CDR2 from the germline V gene are MNHEY and SMNVEV (reference sequence). Trimming pared 6 bases from V and 4 bases from J, leaving 13 bases between. CDR3 amino acids: CASSLTGANQPQHF. The CDR3 region has the DNA TGTGCCAGCAGCCTGACAGGCGCTAATCAGCCCCAGCATTTT.

The V gene is TRBV4-1, the J gene TRBJ2-3; 14 bases are shared with TRBD2. Germline loops: CDR1 MGHRA, CDR2 YSYEKL. J lost 0 bases, V lost 0 bases, and 8 bases had no gene match. The CDR3 sequence is 20 residues long. The CDR3 DNA reads TGCGCCAGCAGCCAAGACCCGGGACTAGCGGGAGAGTCTAGCACAGATACGCAGTATTTT. This codes for CASSQDPGLAGESSTDTQYF.

This clone occurred a few times. The CDR3 region is CASSPPDRALGQPQHF. CDR3 DNA sequence: TGTGCCAGCAGTCCACCGGACAGGGCGCTGGGTCAGCCCCAGCATTTT. J is TRBJ1-5 and V is TRBV2, with 8 bases matching TRBD1. V lost 5 bases to trimming and J lost 6 bases; unmatched junction nucleotides: 12. The CDR3 is 16 residues long. The germline gives CDR1 SNHLY, CDR2 FYNNEI.